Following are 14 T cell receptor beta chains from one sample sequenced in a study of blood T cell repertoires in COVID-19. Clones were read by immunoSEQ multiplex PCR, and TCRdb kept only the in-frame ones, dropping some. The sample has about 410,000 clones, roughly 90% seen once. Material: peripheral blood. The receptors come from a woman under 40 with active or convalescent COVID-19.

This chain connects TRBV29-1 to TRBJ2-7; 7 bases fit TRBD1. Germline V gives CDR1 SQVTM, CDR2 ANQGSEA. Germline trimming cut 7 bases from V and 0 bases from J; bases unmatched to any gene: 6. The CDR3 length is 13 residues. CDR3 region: CSALDRSSYEQYF. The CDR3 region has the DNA TGCAGCGCACTGGACAGGAGCTCCTACGAGCAGTACTTC.

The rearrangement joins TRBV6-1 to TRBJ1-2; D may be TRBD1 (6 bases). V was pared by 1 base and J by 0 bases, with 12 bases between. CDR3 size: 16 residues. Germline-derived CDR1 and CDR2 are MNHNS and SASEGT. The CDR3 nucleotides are TGTGCCAGCAGTGAAGTAGGGACACTTGCTAACTATGGCTACACCTTC. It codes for CASSEVGTLANYGYTF.

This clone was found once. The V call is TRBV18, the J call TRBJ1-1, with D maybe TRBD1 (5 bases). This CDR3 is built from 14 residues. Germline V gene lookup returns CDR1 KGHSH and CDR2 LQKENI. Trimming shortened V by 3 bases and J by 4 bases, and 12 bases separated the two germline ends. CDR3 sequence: CASSPRGSGTEAFF. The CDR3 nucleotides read TGTGCCAGCTCACCTCGGGGGTCAGGCACTGAAGCTTTCTTT.

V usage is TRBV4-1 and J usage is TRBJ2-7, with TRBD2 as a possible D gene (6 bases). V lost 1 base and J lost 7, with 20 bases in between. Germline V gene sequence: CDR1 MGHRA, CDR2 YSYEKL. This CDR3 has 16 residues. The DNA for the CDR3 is TGCGCCAGCAGCCAAGCAGAGGCGGGGATGAGAGGTGAGCAGTACTTC. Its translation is CASSQAEAGMRGEQYF.

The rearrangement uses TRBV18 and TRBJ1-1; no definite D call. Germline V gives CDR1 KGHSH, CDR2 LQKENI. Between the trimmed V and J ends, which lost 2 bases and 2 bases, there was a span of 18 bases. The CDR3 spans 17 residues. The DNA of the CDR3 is TGTGCCAGCTCACCAAAACAATCGCGGGCTCACAACACTGAAGCTTTCTTT. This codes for CASSPKQSRAHNTEAFF.

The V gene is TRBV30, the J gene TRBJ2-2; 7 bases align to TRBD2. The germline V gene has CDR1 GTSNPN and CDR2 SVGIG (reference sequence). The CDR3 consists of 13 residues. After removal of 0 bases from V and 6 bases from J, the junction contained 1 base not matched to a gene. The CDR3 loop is CAWSVSGAGELFF. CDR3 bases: TGTGCCTGGAGTGTCAGCGGGGCCGGGGAGCTGTTTTTT.

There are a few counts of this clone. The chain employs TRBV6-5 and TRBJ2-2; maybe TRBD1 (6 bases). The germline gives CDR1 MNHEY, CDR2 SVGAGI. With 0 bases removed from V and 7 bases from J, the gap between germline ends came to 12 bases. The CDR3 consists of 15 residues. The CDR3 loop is CASSYSQGANGELFF. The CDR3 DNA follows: TGTGCCAGCAGTTACTCACAGGGAGCTAACGGGGAGCTGTTTTTT.

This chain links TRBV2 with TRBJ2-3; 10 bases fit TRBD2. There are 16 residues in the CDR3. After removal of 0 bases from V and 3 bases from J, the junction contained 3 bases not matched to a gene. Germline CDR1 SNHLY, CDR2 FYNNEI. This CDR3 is CASSEASGGLTDTQYF. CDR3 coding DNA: TGTGCCAGCAGTGAAGCTAGCGGGGGGCTGACAGATACGCAGTATTTT.

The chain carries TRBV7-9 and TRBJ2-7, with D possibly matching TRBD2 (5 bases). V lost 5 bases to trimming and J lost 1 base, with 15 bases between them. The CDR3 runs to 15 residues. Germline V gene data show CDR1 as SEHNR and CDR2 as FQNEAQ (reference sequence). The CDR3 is CASSPLEDSSYEQYF. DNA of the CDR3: TGTGCCAGCAGCCCCCTGGAGGACTCATCCTACGAGCAGTACTTC. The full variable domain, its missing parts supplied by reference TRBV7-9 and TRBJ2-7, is DTGVSQNPRHKITKRGQNVTFRCDPISEHNRLYWYRQTLGQGPEFLTYFQNEAQLEKSRLLSDRFSAERPKGSFSTLEIQRTEQGDSAMYLCASSPLEDSSYEQYFGPGTRLTVT.

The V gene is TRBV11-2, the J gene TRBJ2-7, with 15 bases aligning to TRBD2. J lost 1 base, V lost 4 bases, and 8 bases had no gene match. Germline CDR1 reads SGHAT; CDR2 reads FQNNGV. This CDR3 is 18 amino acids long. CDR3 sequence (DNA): TGTGCCAGCAGCTCCGGACTAGCGGGAGGGCCGCGGTCCTACGAGCAGTACTTC. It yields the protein CASSSGLAGGPRSYEQYF.

The DNA of the CDR3 is TGCAGCGTAATGCAACAGACAGGAATGCAGTACTTC. As protein: CSVMQQTGMQYF. The chain joins TRBV29-1 to TRBJ2-4; possible D gene TRBD1, 6 bases. The CDR3 runs 12 residues. The ends were cut back, 6 bases at V and 13 bases at J, with 19 bases in the middle. From germline, CDR1 is SQVTM and CDR2 ANQGSEA.

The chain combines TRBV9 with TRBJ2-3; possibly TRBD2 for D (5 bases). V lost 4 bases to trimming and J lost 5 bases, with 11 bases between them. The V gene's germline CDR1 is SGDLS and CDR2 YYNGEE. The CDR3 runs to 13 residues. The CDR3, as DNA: TGTGCCAGCAGCCCCGGACTCGTAGATACGCAGTATTTT. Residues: CASSPGLVDTQYF.

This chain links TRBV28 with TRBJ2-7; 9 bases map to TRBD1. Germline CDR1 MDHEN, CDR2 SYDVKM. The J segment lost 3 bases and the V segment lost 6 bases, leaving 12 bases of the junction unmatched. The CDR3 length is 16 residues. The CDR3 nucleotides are TGTGCCAGCAGCCGGCGGGGAGGACAGGGGCACTACGAGCAGTACTTC. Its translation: CASSRRGGQGHYEQYF.

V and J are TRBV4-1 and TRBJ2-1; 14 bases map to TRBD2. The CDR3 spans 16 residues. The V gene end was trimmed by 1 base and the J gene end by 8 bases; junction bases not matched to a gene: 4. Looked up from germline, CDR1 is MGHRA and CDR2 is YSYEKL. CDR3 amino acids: CASSQGGTSGSYEQFF. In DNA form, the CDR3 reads TGCGCCAGCAGCCAAGGTGGGACTAGCGGGAGCTATGAGCAGTTCTTC.